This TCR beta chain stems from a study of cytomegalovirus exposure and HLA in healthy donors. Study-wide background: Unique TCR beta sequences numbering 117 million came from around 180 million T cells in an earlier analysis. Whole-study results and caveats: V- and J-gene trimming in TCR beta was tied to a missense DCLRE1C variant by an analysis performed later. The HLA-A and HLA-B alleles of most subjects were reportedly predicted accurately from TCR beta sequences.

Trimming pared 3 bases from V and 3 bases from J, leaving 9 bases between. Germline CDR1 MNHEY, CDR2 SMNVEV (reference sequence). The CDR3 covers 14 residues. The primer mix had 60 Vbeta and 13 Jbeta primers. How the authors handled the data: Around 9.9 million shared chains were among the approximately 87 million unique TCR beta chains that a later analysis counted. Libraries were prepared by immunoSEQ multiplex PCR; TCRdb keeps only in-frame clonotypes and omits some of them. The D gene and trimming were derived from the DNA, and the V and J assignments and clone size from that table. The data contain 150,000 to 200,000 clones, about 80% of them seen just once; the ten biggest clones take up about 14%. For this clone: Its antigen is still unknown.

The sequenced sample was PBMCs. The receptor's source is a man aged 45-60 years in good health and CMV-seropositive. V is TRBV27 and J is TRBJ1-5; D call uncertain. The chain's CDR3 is CASSLSGYNQPQHF. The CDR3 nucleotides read TGTGCCAGCAGTTTGTCGGGTTACAATCAGCCCCAGCATTTT.